These T cell receptor beta chains were read from a single sample in a study of OX40 agonist ivuxolimab in advanced cancers. Some clones are missing from TCRdb's copy, which holds only in-frame ones; the method was immunoSEQ multiplex PCR. This table holds more than 45,000 clones, 84% found once. Specimen: CD4+ or CD8+ T cells sorted from blood, collected in a trial of the OX40 agonist ivuxolimab. These receptors were obtained from an adult with an advanced solid tumor such as melanoma, head and neck, liver or kidney cancer. Both conserved end residues are trimmed from each CDR3.

TRBJ1-4 | TRBV7-9 | ASSLTQGMREKLF
TRBJ1-4 | TRBV7-2 | ASSLVTTNEKLF
TRBJ2-7 | TRBV28 | ASGDRAEQY
TRBJ1-1 | TRBV30 | AWSVDRGGAF
TRBJ2-7 | TRBV4-2 | ASSHPGQAYEQY
TRBJ2-7 | TRBV6-5 | ASSYPGTAYEQY
TRBJ2-3 | TRBV10-3 | AISEFVTSGQITDTQY
TRBJ2-7 | TRBV28 | ASSLGDRGLSYEQY
TRBJ2-3 | TRBV5-5 | ASSLEADTQY
TRBJ2-6 | TRBV7-9 | ASSSGTGPNSGANVLT
TRBJ2-1 | TRBV7-2 | ASSSNSGGPNNEQF
TRBJ2-1 | TRBV6-6 | ASSAGTTYNEQF
TRBJ2-7 | TRBV14 | ASSQANTRQGRY
TRBJ1-2 | TRBV2 | ASRGANYGYT
TRBJ2-2 | TRBV10-1 | ASRRARNTGELF
TRBJ2-3 | TRBV6-1 | ASSALAPGTDTQY
TRBJ2-1 | TRBV19 | ASSPRGLAGGMGSYNEQF
TRBJ1-1 | TRBV30 | AWSGGREVGTEAF
TRBJ2-5 | TRBV2 | ASKAASGGGVQETQY
TRBJ1-2 | TRBV28 | ASSLPGLVYGYT
TRBJ2-3 | TRBV7-2 | ASSLGFTAVDTQY
TRBJ2-7 | TRBV4-1 | ASSQGPQVLLEQY
TRBJ1-6 | TRBV14 | ASSLGTGINSPLH
TRBJ2-5 | TRBV5-1 | ASSSSTSGGAETQY
TRBJ2-2 | TRBV7-9 | ASSLTPRELF
TRBJ2-7 | TRBV7-2 | ASSLGSGGSGRREQY
TRBJ2-1 | TRBV5-4 | ASSVGTRDNEQF
TRBJ2-7 | TRBV7-7 | ASSLAGGRSPTYEQY
TRBJ1-3 | TRBV28 | ASSLLPSGNTIY
TRBJ2-1 | TRBV18 | ASSPPFGTGGGYNEQF
TRBJ1-2 | TRBV5-1 | ASSLMGSYGYT
TRBJ2-7 | TRBV6-5 | ASSSTGLGDYEQY
TRBJ2-7 | TRBV6-5 | ASFPAEAARSGY
TRBJ2-7 | TRBV4-1 | ASSQEPGQASYEQY
TRBJ2-3 | TRBV9 | ASSVQGFDTDTQY